This T cell receptor (beta chain) emerged from a study of T cells in Graves' hyperthyroidism and ophthalmopathy. Study information: The blood sample was taken at first diagnosis, before treatment began.

V was trimmed by 6 bases and J by 0 bases, leaving 3 bases between them. The CDR3 extends over 12 amino acids. Looked up from germline, CDR1 is LGHDT and CDR2 is YNNKEL (reference sequence). TCR beta CDR3 regions were amplified from RNA. Primed by the HTBI set, a first-round RT-PCR was run on the TCR CDR3. TCRdb reanalysed the multiplex PCR reads using MiXCR and keeps one entry per CDR3 protein. The sample lists about 420,000 distinct CDR3 sequences; approximately 14% were seen once. This clonotype came up many times. V and J are TRBV3-1 and TRBJ1-3; no clear D gene. Sequencing input: blood. This sequence was found in a woman aged 18-29 years with Graves' hyperthyroidism. CDR3 nucleotides: TGTGCCAGCAGAGACTCTGGAAACACCATATATTTT. Protein: CASRDSGNTIYF.